A selection of T cell receptor beta chains follows, all from one sample in a study of T cell changes during pregnancy in multiple sclerosis. TCRdb's copy holds only in-frame clones and misses some; the assay was immunoSEQ multiplex PCR. The sample lists around 100,000 clones; approximately 90% were seen once. The sample here was peripheral blood, taken in the second trimester of pregnancy. These receptors were collected from a female donor with multiple sclerosis, enrolled in a pregnancy study. The conserved cysteine and the conserved F or W are not part of the CDR3 here. The order of the fields is J gene, clone size, V gene, CDR3 protein. Some rows mark clone size as missing; the rest say once, few, many or name a class of expanded clone.

J: TRBJ1-5
size: .
V: TRBV2
CDR3: ASSGGGGNQPQH

J: TRBJ2-7
size: .
V: TRBV27
CDR3: ASSLSGQGNYEQY

J: TRBJ2-1
size: .
V: TRBV6-1
CDR3: ASRTVAGGPGEQF

J: TRBJ2-1
size: .
V: TRBV28
CDR3: ASSSTLGDFRKF

J: TRBJ2-5
size: .
V: TRBV2
CDR3: ASSELRLARGETQY

J: TRBJ2-2
size: .
V: TRBV27
CDR3: ASSLYGQFGGELF

J: TRBJ1-1
size: .
V: TRBV19
CDR3: ASSPRGEDTEAF

J: TRBJ1-4
size: .
V: TRBV19
CDR3: ASSISRGRREKLF

J: TRBJ2-7
size: .
V: TRBV11-2
CDR3: ASSLDGRVAEYEQY

J: TRBJ2-3
size: once
V: TRBV28
CDR3: ASRPQTDTQY

J: TRBJ2-1
size: .
V: TRBV6-1
CDR3: AGRKAGVNEQF

J: TRBJ2-1
size: .
V: TRBV13
CDR3: ASSLLAGGPYNEQF

J: TRBJ1-2
size: .
V: TRBV7-6
CDR3: ASSLAEVYGYT

J: TRBJ2-7
size: .
V: TRBV27
CDR3: ASSPSGVDRFVPPTASEQY

J: TRBJ2-7
size: .
V: TRBV5-6
CDR3: ASSENPYEQY

J: TRBJ2-2
size: .
V: TRBV28
CDR3: ASKKTSGRRDTGELF

J: TRBJ2-3
size: once
V: TRBV14
CDR3: ASSQDSAGRDTDTQY

J: TRBJ1-5
size: .
V: TRBV19
CDR3: ASSTGTGGGQPQH

J: TRBJ1-1
size: .
V: TRBV30
CDR3: AWSAGQGREAF

J: TRBJ2-5
size: .
V: TRBV28
CDR3: ASSSLLAGGPGETQY

J: TRBJ2-2
size: .
V: TRBV11-2
CDR3: ASSPLAGGPAGELF

J: TRBJ2-2
size: once
V: TRBV4-2
CDR3: ASSPGLSTGELF

J: TRBJ1-1
size: few
V: TRBV30
CDR3: AWSGRGNTEAF

J: TRBJ1-4
size: .
V: TRBV9
CDR3: ASSGGQSEKLF